This TCR beta chain was sequenced in a study of CD4 T cells in relation to SARS-CoV-2 and coronaviruses. Study-level background: Convalescent donors were aged roughly 20 to 75, with median about 40 years. Shared crossreactive spike epitopes were mapped to their HLA restriction. Study findings and constraints: Culture-expanded clones reflect memory recall rather than primary priming during culture. Crossreactive clones expanded significantly less to SARS-CoV-2 than monoreactive clones.

To note about this clone: Its matching antigen is unknown.

TCRdb's copy holds only in-frame clones and misses some; the assay was immunoSEQ multiplex PCR. The repertoire holds 35,000 to 40,000 clones, with 70% to 90% as singletons. This CDR3 spans 15 amino acids. Germline V gene sequence: CDR1 SGHNT, CDR2 YYREEE (reference sequence). The trim removed 3 bases at V and 8 bases at J, leaving 10 bases unmatched. The chain employs TRBV5-4 and TRBJ1-2; TRBD1 matches 10 bases. This TCR was sampled from an adult with COVID-19. The sequencing input was memory CD4+ T cells from PBMCs. This CDR3 reads CASSSEYRQGAGYTF. The CDR3 DNA is TGTGCCAGCAGCTCCGAATACAGACAGGGGGCGGGCTACACCTTC.